These 27 T cell receptor beta chains originate from one sample sequenced in a study of cytomegalovirus exposure and HLA in healthy donors. PCR used 60 Vbeta primers and 13 Jbeta primers. Here immunoSEQ multiplex PCR was the method, and the copy in TCRdb shows in-frame clones only, minus some. The data show 150,000 to 200,000 clones, with roughly 80% seen just once and around 6.6% held by the top ten. The source material was PBMCs. The receptors stem from a male donor in good health and CMV-seropositive.

The rearrangement joins TRBV11-3 to TRBJ1-1; D gene uncertain. CDR1 and CDR2 (germline): SGHNT, YENEEA. The germline V and J ends were trimmed by 5 bases and 1 base, with 14 bases remaining between them. The CDR3 has 15 amino acids. This CDR3 is CASSGRPAQNTEAFF. Here the CDR3 DNA reads TGTGCCAGCAGCGGGCGCCCAGCCCAGAACACTGAAGCTTTCTTT.

As DNA, the CDR3 is TGCAGCGTTGAAAACAGCCCCACTGAAGCTTTCTTT. It is translated as CSVENSPTEAFF. The chain links TRBV29-1 to TRBJ1-1; D not certain. The germline CDR1 and CDR2 sequences are SQVTM and ANQGSEA. The CDR3 sequence is 12 residues long. Trimming pared 2 bases from V and 4 bases from J, leaving 8 bases between.

The gene calls are TRBV5-4 and TRBJ2-2; 9 bases match TRBD1. Trimming removed 6 bases from V and 6 bases from J; junction bases left unmatched: 12. CDR1 and CDR2 (germline): SGHNT, YYREEE (reference sequence). The CDR3 consists of 16 residues. In nucleotides, the CDR3 is TGTGCCAGCAAGATCACCGGGACAGGGTTGGCCGGGGAGCTGTTTTTT. Protein product: CASKITGTGLAGELFF.

The V and J genes are TRBV25-1 and TRBJ2-1, with 7 nucleotides matching TRBD2. V was pared by 5 bases and J by 8 bases, with 3 bases of the junction left unmatched. The CDR3 runs to 12 residues. Germline values: CDR1 MGHDK, CDR2 SYGVNS. The CDR3 loop reads CASSTSEDEQFF. The CDR3 DNA reads as TGTGCCAGCAGTACTAGCGAGGATGAGCAGTTCTTC.

This rearrangement joins TRBV28 to TRBJ2-7; D uncertain. Germline V gives CDR1 MDHEN, CDR2 SYDVKM. Trimming removed 7 bases from V and 6 bases from J, with 22 bases in between. CDR3 size: 15 residues. CDR3 bases: TGTGCCAGCACTAAGATCTCTACCCTGTATTCCGAGCAGTACTTC. Translating it yields CASTKISTLYSEQYF.

The chain employs TRBV28 and TRBJ2-7; 9 bases map to TRBD1. V trimming: 7 bases; J trimming: 3 bases; junction bases outside the gene matches: 13. The CDR3 runs 16 residues. CDR1 MDHEN and CDR2 SYDVKM come from the germline V gene. The CDR3 reads CASKGGGTGNIYEQYF. The CDR3, as DNA: TGTGCCAGCAAAGGGGGTGGGACAGGGAATATCTACGAGCAGTACTTC.

The chain uses TRBV7-6 and TRBJ2-5, with D maybe TRBD2 (5 bases). The J call is doubtful: the DNA matches TRBJ2-7 better. Per germline, CDR1 SGHVS and CDR2 FNYEAQ. This CDR3 is built from 14 residues. The CDR3 loop reads CASSSLTGIYEQYF. As DNA, the CDR3 is TGTGCCAGCAGCTCCCTGACGGGAATTTACGAGCAGTACTTC.

CDR3 in amino acids: CASSLRRLAGGGETQYF. Written as DNA, the CDR3 is TGTGCCAGCAGCCTACGGAGGCTAGCGGGAGGAGGAGAGACCCAGTACTTC. V usage is TRBV27 and J usage is TRBJ2-5; the match to TRBD2 covers 11 bases. The germline gives CDR1 MNHEY, CDR2 SMNVEV (reference sequence). The CDR3 is 17 residues long. The trim removed 6 bases at V and 4 bases at J, leaving 13 bases unmatched.

The chain recombines TRBV9 with TRBJ2-3; 14 positions match TRBD2. CDR3 size: 16 residues. Unmatched junction bases numbered 6, after V lost 4 bases and J lost 5 bases. The germline gives CDR1 SGDLS, CDR2 YYNGEE. The CDR3 loop is CASSLGLAGGIDTQYF. As DNA, the CDR3 is TGTGCCAGCAGCCTAGGACTAGCGGGAGGAATAGATACGCAGTATTTT.

This clone appeared a few times. The chain links TRBV5-4 to TRBJ2-3, with a tentative D call TRBD1 (7 bases). CDR1 and CDR2 from the germline V gene are SGHNT and YYREEE (reference sequence). V shed 2 bases and J shed 5 bases, with 15 bases lying between them. The CDR3 has 15 amino acids. CDR3: CASSLGQAGRDTQYF. The CDR3 DNA sequence: TGTGCCAGCAGCTTAGGACAGGCCGGGAGAGATACGCAGTATTTT.

J is TRBJ2-3 and V is TRBV7-3, with 8 bases aligning to TRBD2. The ends lost 7 bases at V and 5 bases at J; junction bases unmatched: 5. The CDR3 runs 13 residues. Germline CDR1 reads SGHTA; CDR2 reads FQGTGA. The CDR3 nucleotides are TGTGCCAGCAACGGGAGGGCCGGAGATACGCAGTATTTT. Protein product: CASNGRAGDTQYF.

This clone has only a few counts. The V call is TRBV6-1, the J call TRBJ1-2, with D perhaps matching TRBD1 (5 bases). CDR3 size: 13 residues. V was trimmed by 3 bases and J by 5 bases, leaving 10 bases between them. Germline V gene data show CDR1 as MNHNS and CDR2 as SASEGT. As DNA, the CDR3 is TGTGCCAGCAGTGAGGGACTGTTTTATGGCTACACCTTC. It is translated as CASSEGLFYGYTF.

This rearrangement joins TRBV14 to TRBJ2-7; no firm D call. This CDR3 has 14 residues. V was cut by 0 bases and J by 4 bases, with 10 bases left in between. Per germline, CDR1 SGHDN and CDR2 FVKESK. The chain's CDR3 is CASSQENSVYEQYF. DNA of the CDR3: TGTGCCAGCAGCCAAGAGAATAGTGTGTACGAGCAGTACTTC.

This chain connects TRBV19 to TRBJ1-1, with D possibly being TRBD1 (6 bases). Trimming cost V 4 bases and J 7 bases, with 16 bases left between them. The germline V gene encodes CDR1 LNHDA and CDR2 SQIVND (reference sequence). There are 14 residues in the CDR3. The CDR3 coding sequence is TGTGCCAGTAGTACTACCGCAGGGGTCGGTGAAGCTTTCTTT. Its protein is CASSTTAGVGEAFF.

The chain is built from TRBV10-3 and TRBJ1-5; unclear D gene. Germline V gives CDR1 ENHRY, CDR2 SYGVKD. The CDR3 spans 13 residues. Trimming shortened V by 6 bases and J by 5 bases, and 11 bases separated the two germline ends. For the CDR3, the DNA is TGTGCCATCAGGTCCGGGGTTGATCAGCCCCAGCATTTT. It translates to CAIRSGVDQPQHF.

This clone was recorded only once. This chain joins TRBV6-5 and TRBJ2-7; 10 bases line up with TRBD2. Germline V CDR1 and CDR2: MNHEY, SVGAGI. J was trimmed by 0 bases and V by 5 bases; bases with no gene match: 4. The CDR3 covers 15 residues. CDR3 protein: CASSPGLAASYEQYF. CDR3 DNA: TGTGCCAGCAGTCCTGGACTAGCGGCCTCCTACGAGCAGTACTTC.

This chain connects TRBV19 to TRBJ2-4, with a possible D match to TRBD2 (6 bases). Germline V gene sequence: CDR1 LNHDA, CDR2 SQIVND (reference sequence). V was clipped by 8 bases and J by 3 bases, with 11 bases between them. The CDR3 consists of 13 residues. CDR3 protein: CASGDLDKNIQYF. The CDR3 nucleotides are TGTGCCAGTGGGGACTTGGACAAAAACATTCAGTACTTC.

This chain joins TRBV7-8 and TRBJ1-2; the D is unclear. This CDR3 comprises 11 residues. V lost 2 bases to trimming and J lost 5 bases, with 3 bases between them. Germline lookup yields CDR1 SGHVS and CDR2 FQNEAQ. The CDR3 spells CASSLLYGYTF. CDR3 DNA sequence: TGTGCCAGCAGCTTACTATATGGCTACACCTTC.

The chain recombines TRBV19 with TRBJ2-3, with 14 bases that match TRBD2. The J segment lost 13 bases and the V segment lost 4 bases, leaving 13 bases of the junction unmatched. The CDR3 is 16 residues long. The germline V gene has CDR1 LNHDA and CDR2 SQIVND (reference sequence). DNA for the CDR3: TGTGCCAGTAGTACGACTAGCGGGAGGGATCGAGACGATGAGTATTTT. This sequence encodes CASSTTSGRDRDDEYF.

A note on this clone: Compared with germline, one end of the junction differs, possibly owing to a read error. CDR3 protein: CSSSLGSEGAREQYF. The CDR3 DNA reads as TGTTCCAGCAGCTTAGGATCGGAGGGGGCCAGGGAGCAGTACTTC. The chain couples TRBV7-9 to TRBJ2-7, with D perhaps TRBD1 (7 bases). CDR3 length: 15 amino acids. Per germline, CDR1 SEHNR and CDR2 FQNEAQ (reference sequence).

The V gene is TRBV15, the J gene TRBJ1-1; maybe TRBD1 (6 bases). The CDR3 has 14 amino acids. Trimming cost V 5 bases and J 12 bases, with 22 bases left between them. CDR1 and CDR2 from the germline V gene are LNHNV and YYDKDF (reference sequence). CDR3 in DNA: TGTGCCACCAGCCCCGATTTGGGGGGGGCGATAACTTTCTTT. It is translated as CATSPDLGGAITFF.

The rearrangement links TRBV20-1 to TRBJ2-7; D may be TRBD1 (6 bases). Per germline, CDR1 DFQATT and CDR2 SNEGSKA (reference sequence). The germline V and J ends were trimmed by 6 bases and 3 bases, with 9 bases remaining between them. The CDR3 extends over 11 amino acids. This CDR3 is CSATGYYEQYF. The CDR3 coding sequence is TGCAGTGCGACAGGCTACTACGAGCAGTACTTC.

The chain is built from TRBV19 and TRBJ1-5, with a weak D call TRBD1 (6 bases). The V end lost 4 bases, the J end lost 0 bases, and 13 bases lay between the germline ends. CDR1 and CDR2 (germline): LNHDA, SQIVND (reference sequence). This CDR3 is 16 amino acids long. CDR3 loop: CASSTLRQVSNQPQHF. As DNA, the CDR3 is TGTGCCAGTAGTACCCTGCGACAGGTTAGCAATCAGCCCCAGCATTTT.

The J gene is TRBJ2-1, the V gene TRBV2; TRBD2 aligns across 11 bases. J gave up 4 bases and V 6 bases, and 5 bases lay outside the gene matches. This CDR3 is built from 15 residues. Germline lookup yields CDR1 SNHLY and CDR2 FYNNEI. The DNA for the CDR3 is TGTGCCAGCAGCCGACTAGCGGGACGTTACAATGAGCAGTTCTTC. It codes for CASSRLAGRYNEQFF.

J is TRBJ1-5 and V is TRBV6-5; possibly TRBD1 for D (6 bases). Per germline, CDR1 MNHEY and CDR2 SVGAGI. The CDR3 totals 15 residues. V was cut by 0 bases and J by 5 bases, with 11 bases left in between. The CDR3 bases are TGTGCCAGCAGTTACTCTTCAGGGGCCCATCAGCCCCAGCATTTT. Its protein is CASSYSSGAHQPQHF.

This clone has a handful of counts. The CDR3 protein is CASSATGSQPQHF. The CDR3 bases are TGTGCCAGCAGCGCAACAGGGTCTCAGCCCCAGCATTTT. The genes are TRBV7-9 and TRBJ1-5; TRBD1 might be the D (6 bases). Germline-derived CDR1 and CDR2 are SEHNR and FQNEAQ (reference sequence). V gave up 5 bases and J gave up 6 bases, with 11 bases separating them. The CDR3 totals 13 residues.

The J gene is TRBJ2-1, the V gene TRBV6-6; 7 bases map to TRBD1. Looked up from germline, CDR1 is MNHNY and CDR2 is SVGAGI (reference sequence). The CDR3 runs to 13 residues. V trimming: 6 bases; J trimming: 10 bases; junction bases outside the gene matches: 9. DNA for the CDR3: TGTGCCAGCAGGCTAACAGGGGTAGGGGAGCAGTTCTTC. As protein: CASRLTGVGEQFF.